This T cell receptor beta chain was profiled in a study of patients and donors after allogeneic stem cell transplantation. TCRdb ran MiXCR on the RT-PCR reads and lists one entry per CDR3 protein. The sample holds hundreds of thousands of distinct CDR3 sequences, less than 15% seen once. Germline values: CDR1 SGHRS, CDR2 YFSETQ. The CDR3 runs to 16 residues. V trimming: 1 base; J trimming: 0 bases; junction bases outside the gene matches: 4. The chain carries TRBV5-1 and TRBJ2-3; TRBD2 matches at 8 bases. Sequences were obtained from blood, either unsorted or a sorted T cell fraction (not recorded which). This receptor was taken from a human donor who was either an allogeneic HSCT recipient or a stem cell or donor lymphocyte infusion donor (not recorded which). It is not recorded whose cells these are; they may come from a transplant donor. The CDR3 loop reads CASSLMSGGSTDTQYF. The DNA for the CDR3 is TGCGCCAGCAGCTTGATGAGCGGGGGCAGCACAGATACGCAGTATTTT. Together with reference TRBV5-1 and TRBJ2-3, the CDR3 gives the full variable domain: KAGVTQTPRYLIKTRGQQVTLSCSPISGHRSVSWYQQTPGQGLQFLFEYFSETQRNKGNFPGRFSGRQFSNSRSEMNVSTLELGDSALYLCASSLMSGGSTDTQYFGPGTRLTVL.